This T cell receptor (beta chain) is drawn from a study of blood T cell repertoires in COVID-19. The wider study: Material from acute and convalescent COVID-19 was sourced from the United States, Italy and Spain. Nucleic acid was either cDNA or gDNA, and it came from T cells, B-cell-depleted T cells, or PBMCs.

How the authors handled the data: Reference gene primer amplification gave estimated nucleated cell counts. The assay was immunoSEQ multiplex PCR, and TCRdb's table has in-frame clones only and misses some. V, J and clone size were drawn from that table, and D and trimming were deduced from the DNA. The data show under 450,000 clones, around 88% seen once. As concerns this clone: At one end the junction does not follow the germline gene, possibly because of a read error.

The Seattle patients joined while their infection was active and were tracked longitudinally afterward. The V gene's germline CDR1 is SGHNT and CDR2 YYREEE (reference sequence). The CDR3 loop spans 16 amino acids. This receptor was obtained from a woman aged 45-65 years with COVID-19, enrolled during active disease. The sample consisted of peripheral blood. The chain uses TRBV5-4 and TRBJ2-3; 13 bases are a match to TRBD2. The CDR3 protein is CASSQTSGGATYTQYF. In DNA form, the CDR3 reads TGTGCCAGCAGCCAAACTAGCGGGGGGGCCACATATACGCAGTATTTT.